This T cell receptor beta chain was documented in a study of spatial heterogeneity in lung cancer. Study details: Unique TCR and UMI combinations averaged more than ten appearances each in raw reads. Study-wide points: Blood showed ubiquitous tumor TCRs more often at resection than at routine follow-up.

Time point reported: sample taken at primary tumor resection. The study sequenced unsorted whole RNA from tumor, nontumor lung or frozen PBMC. The donor group consisted of around 66 patients who had untreated, early-stage non-small cell lung cancer. Carried by each TCR cDNA molecule was a unique molecular identifier. MiXCR, applied by TCRdb to the 5' RACE reads, yields one record per CDR3 protein. The data show approximately 39,000 distinct CDR3 sequences, less than 6% seen once. Ten or more counts support this clonotype. Its antigen remains unidentified. The CDR3 runs to 14 residues. CDR1 LGHNA and CDR2 YNFKEQ come from the germline V gene. Trimming took off 0 bases at V and 5 bases at J, with 10 bases between the two ends.

The sequence was obtained from a male donor with early-stage non-small cell lung cancer. The sample was PBMCs, taken at surgery. This sequence joins TRBV4-2 and TRBJ1-2, with no clear D. For the CDR3, the DNA is TGTGCCAGCAGCCAAGAACTAGGGAAATATGGCTACACCTTC. Its translation is CASSQELGKYGYTF.